The TCR beta chain described here comes from a study of CD8 T cells in Susac syndrome. Overall study results and limits: The number of Susac-specific public clones found was more than 15 in total CD8+ repertoires and a few in CD8+ TEMRA repertoires.

The CDR3 sequence is 13 residues long. The germline CDR1 and CDR2 sequences are PRHDT and FYEKMQ (reference sequence). Trimming stripped 6 bases from V and 8 bases from J, with 16 bases between. The sample holds a few counts of this clonotype. What it recognizes is unknown. TCR beta sequencing covered blood CD8+ and CD4+ T cells. The authors reverse transcribed 0.5 to 1 ug RNA with random hexamers. Multiplex PCR with immunoSEQ amplified the TCR beta CDR3 across 54 Vbeta and 13 Jbeta. Each CDR3 protein is one row after TCRdb ran MiXCR on the immunoSEQ multiplex PCR reads. Among over 80,000 distinct CDR3 sequences listed, 94% were seen once.

V gene TRBV13 combines with J gene TRBJ1-2, with no clear D. Sequencing input: CD8+ T cells from PBMCs. The receptor comes from a human donor with Susac syndrome. The CDR3 loop is CASSGSGLEGYTF. CDR3 DNA sequence: TGTGCCAGCAGTGGGTCAGGTTTGGAGGGCTACACCTTC.